Below, 20 T cell receptor beta chains from the same sample are listed, as sequenced in a study of blood T cells in healthy people across ages. A sample-barcoded 5' primer and a J-beta primer mix were used in a second PCR of about 7 to 12 cycles. MiXCR, applied by TCRdb to the 5' RACE reads, yields one record per CDR3 protein. Here the sample spans under 750,000 distinct CDR3 sequences, roughly 48% being singletons. Sequences were obtained from blood. The receptors shown here come from a man aged 80 or over in good health.

This clonotype showed up just a few times. The J gene is TRBJ1-2, the V gene TRBV9; possible D gene TRBD1, 5 bases. The V end was cut by 0 bases, the J end by 2 bases, with 17 bases between. The CDR3 is made up of 17 amino acids. From germline, CDR1 is SGDLS and CDR2 YYNGEE. In nucleotides, the CDR3 is TGTGCCAGCAGCGTAGACCCCCCGGGGGAGTACAACTATGGCTACACCTTC. Translating gives CASSVDPPGEYNYGYTF.

The rearrangement joins TRBV5-6 to TRBJ1-1; no firm D call. The V end was cut by 0 bases, the J end by 1 base, with 10 bases between. This CDR3 spans 15 amino acids. Germline V gives CDR1 SGHDT, CDR2 YYEEEE. The DNA for the CDR3 is TGTGCCAGCAGCTTGGGCGGCTTTGAGAACACTGAAGCTTTCTTT. This gives the protein CASSLGGFENTEAFF.

The genes are TRBV7-3 and TRBJ2-1; D is unclear. Germline loops: CDR1 SGHTA, CDR2 FQGTGA. There are 15 residues in the CDR3. The ends were cut back, 3 bases at V and 0 bases at J, with 9 bases in the middle. CDR3: CASSLNPSSYNEQFF. As DNA, the CDR3 is TGTGCCAGCAGCTTGAATCCCTCCTCCTACAATGAGCAGTTCTTC.

On this clonotype: Germline and junction disagree at one end, which may indicate a read error. The gene calls are TRBV20-1 and TRBJ2-7; D gene ambiguous. The J call may be in error: the DNA end matches TRBJ2-4 better. The length of the CDR3 is 15 residues. CDR1 is DFQATT and CDR2 is SNEGSKA in the germline V gene (reference sequence). CDR3 DNA: TGCAGTGCAGCCCGGGCCGCCACGGGCAAAGACATTCAGTACTTC. Its translation is CSAARAATGKDIQYF.

This chain connects TRBV6-6 to TRBJ2-5, with TRBD2 matching over 7 bases. Gene TRBJ2-7 matches the end of the DNA better, so the J call may be wrong. Germline CDR1 and CDR2: MNHNY and SVGAGI (reference sequence). The CDR3 totals 14 residues. Here the CDR3 DNA reads TGTGCCAGCAGCGACTCCGGCAGGGAGGGCGAGCAGTACTTC. It specifies CASSDSGREGEQYF.

This clonotype was seen more than once but under ten times. The V call is TRBV3-1, the J call TRBJ1-5; D remains ambiguous. V was trimmed by 0 bases and J by 4 bases, leaving 10 bases between them. CDR3 length equals 15 residues. Germline CDR1 is LGHDT and CDR2 is YNNKEL (reference sequence). In nucleotides, the CDR3 is TGTGCCAGCAGCCAAGATACAACAGCTAATCAGCCCCAGCATTTT. Protein sequence: CASSQDTTANQPQHF. Looking up the rest from reference TRBV3-1 and TRBJ1-5 gives the full variable domain: DTAVSQTPKYLVTQMGNDKSIKCEQNLGHDTMYWYKQDSKKFLKIMFSYNNKELIINETVPNRFSPKSPDKAHLNLHINSLELGDSAVYFCASSQDTTANQPQHFGDGTRLSIL.

Notes on this clonotype: An end of the junction differs from the germline gene, which may be a read error. The rearrangement links TRBV29-1 to TRBJ2-5; TRBD2 is a possible D gene (6 bases). The CDR3 is 12 amino acids. In germline, CDR1 is SQVTM, CDR2 ANQGSEA. The CDR3 DNA reads as TGCAGCGCCCGGGGACTTCAAGAGACCCGGTACTTC. This sequence encodes CSARGLQETRYF.

This clonotype was detected a few times. The chain couples TRBV2 to TRBJ2-5; TRBD2 matches 9 bases. Germline CDR1 SNHLY, CDR2 FYNNEI. The V gene end was trimmed by 3 bases and the J gene end by 4 bases; junction bases not matched to a gene: 3. This CDR3 has 14 residues. The CDR3 nucleotides read TGTGCCAGCAGTGACCCTAGCGGGGTAGAGACCCAGTACTTC. Translation: CASSDPSGVETQYF.

This clonotype was picked up a small number of times. CDR3: CASSVDPTSGRETQYF. In DNA form, the CDR3 reads TGTGCCAGCAGCGTAGACCCGACTAGCGGGAGGGAGACCCAGTACTTC. The chain is built from TRBV9 and TRBJ2-5, with 13 bases matching TRBD2. CDR3 length: 16 amino acids. Trimming took 0 bases from V and 5 from J; bases not matched to a gene: 4. The germline CDR1 and CDR2 sequences are SGDLS and YYNGEE.

The chain is built from TRBV20-1 and TRBJ2-7; tentatively, D is TRBD2 (6 bases). From germline, CDR1 is DFQATT and CDR2 SNEGSKA (reference sequence). CDR3 length: 14 residues. Trimming left V 5 bases short and J 3 bases short, with 17 bases between. The CDR3 DNA reads TGCAGTGCTGGAGGGGTAGCGCGTCTCTACGAGCAGTACTTC. Residues: CSAGGVARLYEQYF.

This clonotype appeared many times. This chain joins TRBV7-9 and TRBJ2-1, with TRBD2 matching over 7 bases. Germline V gene sequence: CDR1 SEHNR, CDR2 FQNEAQ (reference sequence). The CDR3 length is 13 residues. The J segment lost 7 bases and the V segment lost 5 bases, leaving 5 bases of the junction unmatched. The CDR3 spells CASSTQRENEQFF. The CDR3 DNA is TGTGCCAGCAGCACCCAGCGGGAAAATGAGCAGTTCTTC.

V is TRBV28 and J is TRBJ2-3; no reliable D call. The CDR3 consists of 14 residues. V lost 3 bases, J lost 5 bases, and 12 bases lay in between. CDR1 and CDR2 from the germline V gene are MDHEN and SYDVKM. CDR3 sequence (DNA): TGTGCCAGCAGTTTCTTAGGGTCAGGAGATACGCAGTATTTT. This codes for CASSFLGSGDTQYF.

This chain links TRBV7-6 with TRBJ2-5; D may be TRBD1 (5 bases). The germline gives CDR1 SGHVS, CDR2 FNYEAQ. This CDR3 has 15 amino acids. V was clipped by 1 base and J by 5 bases, with 14 bases between them. The CDR3 nucleotides read TGTGCCAGCAGCTTAGTGGCAGGGTTCGGGGAGACCCAGTACTTC. Translating it yields CASSLVAGFGETQYF. The full variable domain, with the rest looked up from reference TRBV7-6 and TRBJ2-5, is GAGVSQSPRYKVTKRGQDVALRCDPISGHVSLYWYRQALGQGPEFLTYFNYEAQQDKSGLPNDRFSAERPEGSISTLTIQRTEQRDSAMYRCASSLVAGFGETQYFGPGTRLLVL.

The genes are TRBV6-2 or TRBV6-3 and TRBJ2-7; D might be TRBD1 (5 bases). The CDR3 is made up of 17 amino acids. Germline V gives CDR1 MNHEY, CDR2 SVGEGT. The V gene lost 5 bases and the J gene lost 0 bases, with 20 bases spanning the gap. The DNA for the CDR3 is TGTGCCAGCAGTCCAGGACAACCGAAGCTTGGCTCCTACGAGCAGTACTTC. Amino acids: CASSPGQPKLGSYEQYF.

The gene calls are TRBV12-3 or TRBV12-4 and TRBJ2-3; weak D call: TRBD2 (6 bases). Trimming shortened V by 6 bases and J by 2 bases, and 18 bases separated the two germline ends. The CDR3 length is 16 residues. CDR3 residues: CASRVLGGDSTDTQYF. The CDR3 nucleotides read TGTGCCAGCAGGGTTCTGGGGGGAGACTCCACAGATACGCAGTATTTT.

The DNA for the CDR3 is TGCAGTGCTAGAGGGCCAATAGATACCAATGAGCAGTTCTTC. Protein: CSARGPIDTNEQFF. The chain is built from TRBV20-1 and TRBJ2-1; D unresolved. The germline V gene has CDR1 DFQATT and CDR2 SNEGSKA (reference sequence). The CDR3 length is 14 residues. Trimming shortened V by 1 base and J by 6 bases, and 13 bases separated the two germline ends.

This sequence joins TRBV7-9 and TRBJ1-1; a weak D match, TRBD1 (6 bases). The CDR3 sequence is 14 residues long. V was clipped by 7 bases and J by 5 bases, with 17 bases between them. Germline assignment: CDR1 SEHNR and CDR2 FQNEAQ (reference sequence). The CDR3 DNA reads as TGTGCCAGCACCCCGGACGGGACAACGACTGAAGCTTTCTTT. The encoded protein is CASTPDGTTTEAFF.

This clonotype was observed a few times. The chain links TRBV7-9 to TRBJ2-7; 12 nucleotides line up with TRBD2. With V trimmed by 5 bases and J by 4 bases, 12 bases remained unmatched. The CDR3 covers 17 residues. Germline V gene data show CDR1 as SEHNR and CDR2 as FQNEAQ (reference sequence). CDR3 DNA sequence: TGTGCCAGCAGCCGAGAGAGGACTAGCGGGATCGGATACGAGCAGTACTTC. Protein product: CASSRERTSGIGYEQYF.

The J gene is TRBJ2-5, the V gene TRBV15, with D perhaps TRBD2 (5 bases). The V gene lost 4 bases and the J gene lost 1 base, with 16 bases spanning the gap. CDR3 length: 16 amino acids. Germline V lookup: CDR1 LNHNV, CDR2 YYDKDF (reference sequence). CDR3 sequence reads: CATSTRAAVLQETQYF. As DNA, the CDR3 is TGTGCCACCAGCACCCGGGCAGCGGTCCTCCAAGAGACCCAGTACTTC.

In this sample, this clonotype turned up many times. CDR3: CASSRAGSSSYEQYF. The DNA for the CDR3 is TGTGCCAGCAGCCGGGCCGGGTCCAGCTCCTACGAGCAGTACTTC. The chain uses TRBV6-6 and TRBJ2-7, with D unclear. The CDR3 is 15 residues long. Germline values: CDR1 MNHNY, CDR2 SVGAGI (reference sequence). The ends were cut back, 6 bases at V and 0 bases at J, with 15 bases in the middle.